This record concerns one T cell receptor (beta chain) sequence. This record belongs to a study of blood T cell repertoires in COVID-19. The germline V gene encodes CDR1 MDHEN and CDR2 SYDVKM. The CDR3 is made up of 17 amino acids. The V and J ends lost 1 base and 3 bases, in that order; junction bases with no gene match: 10. Source study methods: The assay estimated nucleated cells by amplifying reference gene primers. The assay was immunoSEQ multiplex PCR, and TCRdb's table has in-frame clones only and misses some. From that table come the V and J calls and clone size; the DNA was used to work out D and trimming. Of a few hundred thousand clones listed, 80% to 90% are singletons. Assignment of participants to cohorts was predicated upon participant-reported clinical history.

The V call is TRBV28, the J call TRBJ1-1; 8 bases match TRBD1. The TCR sequence derives from a man under 40 who had recovered from COVID-19. The sample consisted of PBMCs or T cells enriched from blood (not recorded which). CDR3 amino acids: CASSLYWGGTGHTEAFF. The DNA of the CDR3 is TGTGCCAGCAGTTTATACTGGGGGGGGACAGGCCACACTGAAGCTTTCTTT.